The sequence of this TCR beta chain was determined in a study of human T cells and chemical hapten exposure. This clonotype was counted many times. Time point noted: pre-sensitization, week 0. Treatment defined: therapeutic diphenylcyclopropenone sensitization with weekly scalp DPC. MiXCR was run by TCRdb on the RACE reads, yielding one entry per CDR3 protein. This sample carries some 39,000 distinct CDR3 sequences, 7.5% to 9% of them seen once, and the ten largest clones take 1.3%. The CDR3 spans 17 residues. The material sequenced was whole blood, taken in connection with sensitization to the hapten diphenylcyclopropenone (DPC). This TCR was recovered from a woman aged 45-60 years with alopecia areata. Some clones in this sample may be carry-over from other donors' samples. The gene calls are TRBV21-1 and TRBJ2-1; the table assigns TRBD1, which was not confirmed against the DNA. TRBV21-1 is a documented pseudogene. CDR3 in amino acids: CASSSNFRDREGNEQFF. CDR3 in DNA: TGTGCCAGCAGCTCAAATTTCCGGGACAGAGAGGGAAATGAGCAGTTCTTC.